This TCR beta chain was documented in a study of blood T cell repertoires in COVID-19. About the study: Nucleic acid was either cDNA or gDNA, and it came from T cells, B-cell-depleted T cells, or PBMCs.

CDR3 length: 14 residues. V was pared by 1 base and J by 5 bases, with 4 bases of the junction left unmatched. Looked up from germline, CDR1 is SGHAT and CDR2 is FQDESV (reference sequence). The authors' processing: The assay estimated nucleated cells by amplifying reference gene primers. Produced via immunoSEQ multiplex PCR; TCRdb's table is partial and in-frame only. The V and J calls and the clone size are those of that table, but D and trimming were determined from the DNA. Here the sample spans fewer than 350,000 clones, approximately 89% being singletons. Patients at the Seattle site were enrolled during active infection and followed longitudinally.

The V and J genes are TRBV11-1 and TRBJ1-1; TRBD1 matches at 7 bases. The sequence was collected from a woman aged 55-69 years with COVID-19, enrolled during active disease. Material: peripheral blood. The chain's CDR3 is CASSLEGGRTEAFF. CDR3 bases: TGTGCCAGCAGCTTAGAAGGGGGCCGTACTGAAGCTTTCTTT.